Listed below are T cell receptor beta chains from one sample, sequenced in a study of T cell responses to AZD1222 COVID-19 vaccine. Generated by immunoSEQ multiplex PCR, the TCRdb table keeps only in-frame clones and is missing some. This sample carries 120,000 or so clones, roughly 87% of them seen once, and the ten largest clones take 0.95% to 1.5%. Sample: peripheral blood, taken on day 0 of AZD1222 vaccination. These receptors were collected from an adult in good health. Each CDR3 is given with its conserved first and last residue. The D gene is left open where the match is weak. Size tells how often a clone was seen (once, few, many) or the class of an expanded clone, and some rows leave it out.

v_call,d_call,j_call,clone_size,cdr3_aa,cdr3_nt
TRBV5-1,NA,TRBJ1-1,NA,CASSLAQSNTEAFF,TGCGCCAGCAGCTTGGCCCAGTCGAACACTGAAGCTTTCTTT
TRBV12-5,NA,TRBJ2-3,once,CASGLVLGGLSGPQHGTQYF,TGTGCTAGTGGTTTGGTACTAGGGGGACTATCGGGCCCCCAACACGGTACGCAGTATTTT
TRBV14,NA,TRBJ1-4,NA,CASSQDWSGREKLFF,TGTGCCAGCAGCCAAGATTGGTCAGGACGCGAAAAACTGTTTTTT
TRBV29-1,NA,TRBJ1-2,once,CSVDGGLYGYTF,TGCAGCGTTGATGGGGGACTCTATGGCTACACCTTC
TRBV11-2,NA,TRBJ1-6,NA,CASSLAADSLHF,TGTGCCAGCAGCTTAGCGGCGGACTCCCTCCACTTT
TRBV19,NA,TRBJ1-5,few,CASSLGSQPQHF,TGTGCCAGTAGTTTGGGCAGTCAGCCCCAGCATTTT
TRBV14,TRBD1,TRBJ1-2,NA,CASSGDRAGGYTF,TGTGCCAGCAGCGGGGACAGGGCGGGAGGCTACACCTTC
TRBV27,TRBD1,TRBJ2-2,NA,CASRLGQGDTGELFF,TGTGCCAGCAGACTTGGACAGGGAGACACCGGGGAGCTGTTTTTT
TRBV5-1,NA,TRBJ2-1,NA,CASSEPSGREQFF,TGCGCCAGCAGCGAACCCTCGGGGCGGGAGCAGTTCTTC
TRBV5-6,NA,TRBJ2-1,NA,CASSLTIGEQFF,TGTGCCAGCAGCTTGACAATCGGCGAGCAGTTCTTC